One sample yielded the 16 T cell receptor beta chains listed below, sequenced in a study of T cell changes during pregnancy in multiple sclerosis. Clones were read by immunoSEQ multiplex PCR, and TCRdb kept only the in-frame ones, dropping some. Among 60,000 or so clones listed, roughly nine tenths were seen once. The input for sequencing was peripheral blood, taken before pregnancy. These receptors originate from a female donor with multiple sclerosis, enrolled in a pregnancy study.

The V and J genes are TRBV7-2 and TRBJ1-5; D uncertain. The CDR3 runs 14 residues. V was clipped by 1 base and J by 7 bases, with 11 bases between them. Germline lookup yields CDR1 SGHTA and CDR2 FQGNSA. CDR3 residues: CASSLVPAGQPQHF. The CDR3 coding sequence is TGTGCCAGCAGCTTAGTGCCAGCCGGGCAGCCCCAGCATTTT. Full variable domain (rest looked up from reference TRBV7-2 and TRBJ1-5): GAGVSQSPSNKVTEKGKDVELRCDPISGHTALYWYRQSLGQGLEFLIYFQGNSAPDKSGLPSDRFSAERTGGSVSTLTIQRTQQEDSAVYLCASSLVPAGQPQHFGDGTRLSIL.

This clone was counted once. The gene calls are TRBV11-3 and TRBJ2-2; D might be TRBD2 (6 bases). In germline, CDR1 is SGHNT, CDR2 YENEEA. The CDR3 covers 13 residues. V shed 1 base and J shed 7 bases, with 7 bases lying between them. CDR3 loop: CASSLVAVGELFF. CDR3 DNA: TGTGCCAGCAGCTTAGTAGCGGTCGGGGAGCTGTTTTTT.

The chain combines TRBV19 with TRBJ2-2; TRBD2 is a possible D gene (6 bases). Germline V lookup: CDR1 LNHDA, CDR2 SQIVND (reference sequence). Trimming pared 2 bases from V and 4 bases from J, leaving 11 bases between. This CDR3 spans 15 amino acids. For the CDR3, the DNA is TGTGCCAGTAGTATACCGGGACTTCTCACCGGGGAGCTGTTTTTT. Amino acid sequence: CASSIPGLLTGELFF.

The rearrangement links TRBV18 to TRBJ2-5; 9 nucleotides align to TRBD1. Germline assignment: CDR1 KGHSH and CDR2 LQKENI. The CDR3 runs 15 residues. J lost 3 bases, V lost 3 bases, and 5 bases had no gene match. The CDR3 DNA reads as TGTGCCAGCTCACCGAGGACAGGGGAGAAAGAGACCCAGTACTTC. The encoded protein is CASSPRTGEKETQYF.

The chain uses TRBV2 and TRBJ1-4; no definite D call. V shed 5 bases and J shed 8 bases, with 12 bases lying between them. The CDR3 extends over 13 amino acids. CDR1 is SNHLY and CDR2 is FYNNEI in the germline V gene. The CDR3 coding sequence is TGTGCCAGCAGTTGGGCAGAATCGGAAAAACTGTTTTTT. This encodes CASSWAESEKLFF.

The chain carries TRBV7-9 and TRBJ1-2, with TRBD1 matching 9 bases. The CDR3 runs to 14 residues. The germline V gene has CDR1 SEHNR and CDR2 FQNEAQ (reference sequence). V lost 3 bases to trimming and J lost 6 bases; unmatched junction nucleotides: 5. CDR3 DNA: TGTGCCAGCAGCTTCGAAGGACAGGGGCATGGCTACACCTTC. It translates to CASSFEGQGHGYTF.

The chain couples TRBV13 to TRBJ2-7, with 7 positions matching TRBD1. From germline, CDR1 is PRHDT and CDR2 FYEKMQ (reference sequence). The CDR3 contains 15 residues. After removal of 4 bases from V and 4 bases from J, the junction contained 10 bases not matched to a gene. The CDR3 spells CASSSLSGQPYEQYF. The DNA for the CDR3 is TGTGCCAGCAGCTCGTTGTCGGGACAGCCTTACGAGCAGTACTTC.

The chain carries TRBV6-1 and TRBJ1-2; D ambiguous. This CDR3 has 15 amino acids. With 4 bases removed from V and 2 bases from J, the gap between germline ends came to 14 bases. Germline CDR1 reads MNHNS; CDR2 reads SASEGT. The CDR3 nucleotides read TGTGCCAGCAGTGTCCAAGCGAGCGTGAACTATGGCTACACCTTC. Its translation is CASSVQASVNYGYTF.

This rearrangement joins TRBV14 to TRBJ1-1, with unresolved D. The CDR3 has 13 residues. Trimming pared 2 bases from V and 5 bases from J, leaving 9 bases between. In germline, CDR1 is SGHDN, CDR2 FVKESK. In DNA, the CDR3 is TGTGCCAGCAGCCAAAAAGGAGGAACTGAAGCTTTCTTT. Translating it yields CASSQKGGTEAFF.

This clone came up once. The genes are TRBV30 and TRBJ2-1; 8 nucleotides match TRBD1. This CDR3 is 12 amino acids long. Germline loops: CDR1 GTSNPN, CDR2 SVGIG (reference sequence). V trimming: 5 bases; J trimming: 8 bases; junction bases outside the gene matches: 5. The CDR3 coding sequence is TGTGCCTGGGGAGGACAGGGCGATGAGCAGTTCTTC. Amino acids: CAWGGQGDEQFF.

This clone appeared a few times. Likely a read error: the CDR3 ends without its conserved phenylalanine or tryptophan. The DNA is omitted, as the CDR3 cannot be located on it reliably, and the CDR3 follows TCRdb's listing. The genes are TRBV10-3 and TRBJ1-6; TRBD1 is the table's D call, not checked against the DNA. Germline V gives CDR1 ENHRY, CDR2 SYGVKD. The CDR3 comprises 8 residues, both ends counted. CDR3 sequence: CAIPGHYP.

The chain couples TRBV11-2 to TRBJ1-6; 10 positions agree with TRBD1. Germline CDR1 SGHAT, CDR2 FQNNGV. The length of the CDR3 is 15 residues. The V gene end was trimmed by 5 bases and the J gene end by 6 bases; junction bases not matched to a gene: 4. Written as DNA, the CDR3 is TGTGCCAGCAGCCCCAGGACAGGGGGTAATTCACCCCTCCACTTT. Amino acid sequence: CASSPRTGGNSPLHF. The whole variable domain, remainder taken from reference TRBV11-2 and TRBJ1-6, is EAGVAQSPRYKIIEKRQSVAFWCNPISGHATLYWYQQILGQGPKLLIQFQNNGVVDDSQLPKDRFSAERLKGVDSTLKIQPAKLEDSAVYLCASSPRTGGNSPLHFGNGTRLTVT.

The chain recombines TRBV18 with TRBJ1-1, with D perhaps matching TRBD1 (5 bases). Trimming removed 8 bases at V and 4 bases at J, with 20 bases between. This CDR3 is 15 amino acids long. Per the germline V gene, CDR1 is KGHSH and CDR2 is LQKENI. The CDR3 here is CASRRVGAEGTEAFF. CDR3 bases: TGTGCCAGCCGGAGGGTTGGGGCCGAGGGCACTGAAGCTTTCTTT. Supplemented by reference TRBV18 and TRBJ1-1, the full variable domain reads NAGVMQNPRHLVRRRGQEARLRCSPMKGHSHVYWYRQLPEEGLKFMVYLQKENIIDESGMPKERFSAEFPKEGPSILRIQQVVRGDSAAYFCASRRVGAEGTEAFFGQGTRLTVV.

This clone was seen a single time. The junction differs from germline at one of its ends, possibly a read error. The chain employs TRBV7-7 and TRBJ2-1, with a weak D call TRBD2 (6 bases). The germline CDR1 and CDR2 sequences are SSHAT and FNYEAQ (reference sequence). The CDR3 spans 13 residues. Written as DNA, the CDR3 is TGTGCTAGCAGCTTAGAGACTAGGAGTGAGCAGTTCTTC. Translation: CASSLETRSEQFF.

The CDR3 bases are TGTGCCAGCAGTGAATTTTTCGGGGAAGGCGGCTACACCTTC. This sequence encodes CASSEFFGEGGYTF. The rearrangement links TRBV2 to TRBJ1-2; the D is unclear. The CDR3 has 14 amino acids. Germline V gene lookup returns CDR1 SNHLY and CDR2 FYNNEI. V was pared by 2 bases and J by 8 bases, with 15 bases between.

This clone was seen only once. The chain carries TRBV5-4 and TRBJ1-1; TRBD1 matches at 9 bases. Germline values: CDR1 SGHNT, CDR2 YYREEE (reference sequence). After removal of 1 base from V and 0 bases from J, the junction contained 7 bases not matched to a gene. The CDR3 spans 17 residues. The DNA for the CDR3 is TGTGCCAGCAGCTTGTTGGGGACAGGGTCCATGAACACTGAAGCTTTCTTT. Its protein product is CASSLLGTGSMNTEAFF.